The source of this TCR beta chain is a study of early T cells in non-severe SARS-CoV-2 infection. General study findings and limits: The study's VDJdb matching favored anti-spike CD8 responses and missed private and CD4 specificities.

The germline V gene encodes CDR1 SGHVS and CDR2 FNYEAQ. V shed 5 bases and J shed 10 bases, with 15 bases lying between them. There are 13 residues in the CDR3. This clonotype was seen many times. What it recognizes is unknown. MiXCR was run by TCRdb on the 5' RACE reads, yielding one entry per CDR3 protein. The sample has 30,000 or so distinct CDR3 sequences, approximately 7% seen once. The chain joins TRBV7-6 to TRBJ2-1; no reliable D call. The receptor was isolated from an adult who was a healthcare worker with PCR-confirmed SARS-CoV-2 infection or an uninfected control (not recorded which). The sample consisted of whole blood. As DNA, the CDR3 is TGTGCCAGCAGCCCCCGAGAGGTCAAAGAGCAGTTCTTC. This encodes CASSPREVKEQFF.